This T cell receptor (beta chain) was observed in a study of T cell responses to AZD1222 COVID-19 vaccine. TCRdb's table, derived via immunoSEQ multiplex PCR, lists solely in-frame clones and lacks some. This table holds roughly 100,000 clones, about 90% found once. The TCR was taken from an adult in good health. The sequencing here drew on peripheral blood, taken on day 0 of AZD1222 vaccination.

For the CDR3, the DNA is TGTGCCAGCAGCCGACTAGTGTCGGGAACAGATACGCAGTATTTT. The encoded protein is CASSRLVSGTDTQYF. The V call is TRBV9, the J call TRBJ2-3; D may be TRBD2 (6 bases). This CDR3 is built from 15 residues. Per the germline V gene, CDR1 is SGDLS and CDR2 is YYNGEE. The germline V and J ends were trimmed by 4 bases and 3 bases, with 15 bases remaining between them. The full variable domain, rest sourced from reference TRBV9 and TRBJ2-3, is DSGVTQTPKHLITATGQRVTLRCSPRSGDLSVYWYQQSLDQGLQFLIQYYNGEERAKGNILERFSAQQFPDLHSELNLSSLELGDSALYFCASSRLVSGTDTQYFGPGTRLTVL.